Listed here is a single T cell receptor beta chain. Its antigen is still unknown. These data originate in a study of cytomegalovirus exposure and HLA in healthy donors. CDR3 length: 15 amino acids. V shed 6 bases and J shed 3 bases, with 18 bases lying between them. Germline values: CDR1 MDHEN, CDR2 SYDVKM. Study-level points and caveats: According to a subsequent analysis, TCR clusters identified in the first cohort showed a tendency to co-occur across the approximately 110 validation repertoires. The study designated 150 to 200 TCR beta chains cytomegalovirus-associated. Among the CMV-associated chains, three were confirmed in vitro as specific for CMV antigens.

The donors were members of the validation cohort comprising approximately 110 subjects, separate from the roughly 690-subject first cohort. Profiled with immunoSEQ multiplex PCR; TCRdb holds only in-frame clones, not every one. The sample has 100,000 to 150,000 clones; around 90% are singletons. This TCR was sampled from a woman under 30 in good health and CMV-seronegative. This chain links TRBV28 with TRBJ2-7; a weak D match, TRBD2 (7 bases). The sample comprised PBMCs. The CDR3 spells CASSPRGGGNYEQYF. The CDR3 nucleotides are TGTGCCAGCAGCCCTAGGGGGGGAGGGAACTACGAGCAGTACTTC.